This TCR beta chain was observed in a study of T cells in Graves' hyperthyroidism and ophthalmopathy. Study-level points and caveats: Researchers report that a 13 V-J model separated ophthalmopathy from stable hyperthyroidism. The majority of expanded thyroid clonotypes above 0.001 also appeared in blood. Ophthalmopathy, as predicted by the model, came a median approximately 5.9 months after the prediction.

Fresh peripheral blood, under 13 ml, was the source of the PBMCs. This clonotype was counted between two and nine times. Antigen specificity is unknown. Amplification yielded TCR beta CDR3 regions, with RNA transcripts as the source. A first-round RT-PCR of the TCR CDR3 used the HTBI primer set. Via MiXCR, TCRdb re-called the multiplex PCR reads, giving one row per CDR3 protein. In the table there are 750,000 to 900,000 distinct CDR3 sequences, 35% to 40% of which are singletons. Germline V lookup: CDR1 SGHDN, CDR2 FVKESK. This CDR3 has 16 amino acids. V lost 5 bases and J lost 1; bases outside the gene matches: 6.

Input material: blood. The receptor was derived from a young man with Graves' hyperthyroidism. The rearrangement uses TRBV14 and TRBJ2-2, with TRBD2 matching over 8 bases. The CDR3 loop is CASSDRGGLNTGELFF. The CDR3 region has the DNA TGTGCCAGCAGCGACCGGGGGGGCCTGAACACCGGGGAGCTGTTTTTT.